This is a list of T cell receptor beta chains from one sample in a study of shared clonotypes between healthy human individuals. Sequenced by immunoSEQ multiplex PCR; TCRdb stores in-frame clones only, minus some. The sample shows roughly 2,000,000 clones, just over 90% of them seen only once. The sample taken for sequencing was naive CD8+ T cells from PBMCs. These receptors were obtained from a young man in good health. Some clones in this sample may be carry-over from other donors' samples. CDR3s include the opening cysteine and the closing phenylalanine or tryptophan. Each record gives: D gene, V gene, clone size, J gene, CDR3 protein, CDR3 DNA. D genes are given only for firm matches. Part of the rows lack a size; the others show once, few, many or a class for expanded clones.

>TRBD1|TRBV11-2|.|TRBJ2-5
CASSSGTGAGWGTQYF
TGTGCCAGCAGCTCCGGGACAGGGGCCGGATGGGGGACCCAGTACTTC
>.|TRBV11-2|.|TRBJ2-7
CASSLGRQKYF
TGTGCCAGCAGCTTAGGCCGACAAAAGTACTTC
>.|TRBV28|.|TRBJ2-7
CASSSPRVHEQYF
TGTGCCAGCAGTTCTCCCAGGGTCCACGAGCAGTACTTC
>.|TRBV9|.|TRBJ2-7
CASSHQQGIPSGEQYF
TGTGCCAGCAGTCACCAACAGGGAATCCCATCGGGCGAGCAGTACTTC
>TRBD1|TRBV4-1|.|TRBJ2-5
CASSPTLDRGWQETQYF
TGCGCCAGCAGCCCCACCTTGGACAGGGGTTGGCAAGAGACCCAGTACTTC
>.|TRBV28|.|TRBJ1-2
CASSSLLEASNYGYTF
TGTGCCAGCAGTTCCCTTCTGGAGGCGTCTAACTATGGCTACACCTTC
>.|TRBV7-2|.|TRBJ1-5
CASSVGQGLLQPQHF
TGTGCCAGCAGCGTCGGACAAGGCCTCCTTCAGCCCCAGCATTTT
>.|TRBV7-6|.|TRBJ2-5
CASSLGPALGETQYF
TGTGCCAGCAGCTTAGGTCCAGCGTTGGGAGAGACCCAGTACTTC
>.|TRBV19|.|TRBJ2-3
CASSIANRRGPDTQYF
TGTGCCAGTAGTATAGCTAACCGCCGGGGGCCAGATACGCAGTATTTT
>.|TRBV27|.|TRBJ2-3
CASSLSLGPDTQYF
TGTGCCAGCAGTTTATCCTTAGGTCCAGATACGCAGTATTTT
>.|TRBV30|.|TRBJ2-3
CAWSVLSGADTQYF
TGTGCCTGGAGTGTACTGTCGGGGGCAGATACGCAGTATTTT
>.|TRBV5-1|.|TRBJ1-1
CASSSVNTEAFF
TGCGCCAGCAGCTCCGTGAACACTGAAGCTTTCTTT
>.|TRBV15|.|TRBJ1-2
CATSRVVRAEGYTF
TGTGCCACCAGCAGAGTGGTCAGGGCGGAGGGCTACACCTTC
>.|TRBV7-9|.|TRBJ2-1
CASSFPTNEQFF
TGTGCCAGCAGCTTTCCGACCAATGAGCAGTTCTTC
>.|TRBV6-1|.|TRBJ1-5
CGAEDGLGQPQHF
TGTGGGGCGGAAGACGGGCTGGGTCAGCCCCAGCATTTT
>.|TRBV2|.|TRBJ1-4
CAARGGFATNEKLFF
TGTGCCGCAAGGGGGGGTTTTGCAACTAATGAAAAACTGTTTTTT
>.|TRBV7-9|.|TRBJ1-1
CASSLVPQGNTEAFF
TGTGCCAGCAGCTTAGTTCCCCAGGGTAACACTGAAGCTTTCTTT
>.|TRBV4-1|.|TRBJ1-2
CASSRLEGDYGYTF
TGCGCCAGCAGCCGGCTGGAGGGGGACTATGGCTACACCTTC
>.|TRBV4-1|.|TRBJ2-1
CASSQDRGGDEQFF
TGCGCCAGCAGCCAAGATAGGGGGGGGGATGAGCAGTTCTTC
>.|TRBV27|.|TRBJ1-6
CASSTIGSPLHF
TGTGCCAGCAGTACGATTGGCTCCCCCCTCCACTTT
>.|TRBV15|.|TRBJ2-7
CATSTSFGARSYEQYF
TGTGCCACCAGCACCTCTTTCGGGGCTCGTTCCTACGAGCAGTACTTC
>.|TRBV27|.|TRBJ2-2
CASSHHPLDTGELFF
TGTGCCAGCAGTCACCACCCCCTAGACACCGGGGAGCTGTTTTTT
>TRBD2|TRBV5-4|.|TRBJ2-7
CASSSLAASSYEQYF
TGTGCCAGCAGCTCACTAGCGGCTAGCTCCTACGAGCAGTACTTC
>.|TRBV7-9|.|TRBJ2-1
CASSPRSPGPEQFF
TGTGCCAGCAGCCCCCGCTCTCCGGGACCGGAGCAGTTCTTC
>TRBD1|TRBV27|.|TRBJ1-4
CASSSDRGSEKLFF
TGTGCCAGCAGTTCGGACAGGGGGAGTGAAAAACTGTTTTTT
>.|TRBV18|.|TRBJ1-1
CASSPETAEAFF
TGTGCCAGCTCACCTGAAACGGCTGAAGCTTTCTTT
>.|TRBV6-5|.|TRBJ2-3
CASSYSFGVRDSQYF
TGTGCCAGCAGTTACTCGTTTGGCGTAAGGGATTCGCAGTATTTT
>.|TRBV4-3|few|TRBJ1-1
CASSQVRDWLIGF
TGCGCCAGCAGCCAAGTTCGTGACTGGCTTATTGGATTT
>TRBD2|TRBV30|.|TRBJ2-3
CAWSTSGSSDTQYF
TGTGCCTGGAGTACTAGCGGGAGTTCAGATACGCAGTATTTT
>.|TRBV29-1|.|TRBJ1-2
CSVQGHYGYTF
TGCAGCGTTCAGGGCCATTATGGCTACACCTTC
>.|TRBV10-2|.|TRBJ2-1
CASSEGTFPGNEQFF
TGCGCCAGCAGTGAGGGGACCTTCCCGGGAAATGAGCAGTTCTTC
>.|TRBV7-9|once|TRBJ1-2
CASSLTEGGYTF
TGTGCCAGCAGCTTGACGGAGGGGGGCTACACCTTC
>.|TRBV5-1|.|TRBJ1-2
CASSLKVSGGEGVGYTF
TGCGCCAGCAGCTTGAAAGTTTCCGGAGGGGAGGGTGTGGGCTACACCTTC
>.|TRBV7-2|.|TRBJ2-4
CASSLELTGQIVQYF
TGTGCCAGCAGCTTAGAGTTGACGGGACAAATTGTTCAGTACTTC
>TRBD1|TRBV19|few|TRBJ2-5
CASSMWTGVLETQYF
TGTGCCAGTAGTATGTGGACAGGGGTCCTAGAGACCCAGTACTTC
>TRBD2|TRBV11-3|.|TRBJ2-1
CASSLDRGGTSGRSGQFF
TGTGCCAGCAGCTTAGATCGGGGGGGGACTAGCGGGCGGAGCGGGCAGTTCTTC
>.|TRBV30|.|TRBJ2-1
CAWSVGGNGDEQFF
TGTGCCTGGAGTGTAGGTGGCAACGGCGATGAGCAGTTCTTC
>TRBD1|TRBV28|.|TRBJ1-1
CASNWNRGNREAFF
TGTGCCAGCAACTGGAACAGGGGAAATCGGGAAGCTTTCTTT
>TRBD1|TRBV29-1|.|TRBJ2-2
CSVFTGAHITGELFF
TGCAGCGTATTCACAGGGGCCCACATTACCGGGGAGCTGTTTTTT
>.|TRBV6-1|.|TRBJ1-4
CASSEVGSQGEKLFF
TGTGCCAGCAGTGAAGTGGGGTCTCAAGGCGAAAAACTGTTTTTT
>.|TRBV10-3|.|TRBJ2-6
CAISGCSCSRANVLTF
TGTGCCATCAGTGGGTGTTCCTGTAGTCGGGCCAACGTCCTGACTTTC
>.|TRBV15|once|TRBJ2-3
CATSRSGTTDTQYF
TGTGCCACCAGCAGATCGGGGACCACAGATACGCAGTATTTT
>TRBD2|TRBV27|.|TRBJ2-1
CATGTSGSYNEQFF
TGTGCTACCGGGACTAGCGGGAGCTACAATGAGCAGTTCTTC
>.|TRBV30|few|TRBJ1-1
CAWSGGPTEAFF
TGTGCCTGGAGTGGTGGGCCCACTGAAGCTTTCTTT
>TRBD1|TRBV9|.|TRBJ2-7
CASSVSGGASEQYF
TGTGCCAGCAGCGTTTCAGGGGGAGCGAGCGAGCAGTACTTC
>.|TRBV15|.|TRBJ1-1
CATSREQHPLNTEAFF
TGTGCCACCAGCAGGGAACAACATCCACTGAACACTGAAGCTTTCTTT
>TRBD1|TRBV19|.|TRBJ2-1
CASGTDSYNEQFF
TGTGCCAGCGGGACAGATTCCTACAATGAGCAGTTCTTC
>TRBD2|TRBV7-9|.|TRBJ2-3
CASSWTSGMTDTQYF
TGTGCCAGCTCCTGGACTAGCGGCATGACAGATACGCAGTATTTT
>.|TRBV9|.|TRBJ2-3
CASSVTTDTQYF
TGTGCCAGCAGCGTAACCACAGATACGCAGTATTTT
>.|TRBV4-3|.|TRBJ2-7
CASSPTGGHEQYF
TGCGCCAGCAGCCCCACAGGAGGACACGAGCAGTACTTC
>TRBD1|TRBV5-6|.|TRBJ2-3
CASSPGDSRTDTQYF
TGTGCCAGCAGCCCCGGGGACAGCCGCACAGATACGCAGTATTTT
>.|TRBV27|.|TRBJ1-1
CASSLSRGGNTEAFF
TGTGCCAGCAGTTTATCGCGGGGTGGGAACACTGAAGCTTTCTTT
>TRBD1|TRBV4-2|.|TRBJ1-1
CASSQVAGTGARLNTEAFF
TGTGCCAGCAGCCAAGTCGCCGGGACAGGGGCTCGTCTGAACACTGAAGCTTTCTTT
>.|TRBV19|.|TRBJ1-1
CASSIVVQGIGEAFF
TGTGCCAGTAGTATAGTGGTTCAGGGGATCGGTGAAGCTTTCTTT
>.|TRBV5-1|.|TRBJ1-1
CASSLEGQVLNTEAFF
TGCGCCAGCAGCTTGGAAGGGCAAGTACTTAACACTGAAGCTTTCTTT